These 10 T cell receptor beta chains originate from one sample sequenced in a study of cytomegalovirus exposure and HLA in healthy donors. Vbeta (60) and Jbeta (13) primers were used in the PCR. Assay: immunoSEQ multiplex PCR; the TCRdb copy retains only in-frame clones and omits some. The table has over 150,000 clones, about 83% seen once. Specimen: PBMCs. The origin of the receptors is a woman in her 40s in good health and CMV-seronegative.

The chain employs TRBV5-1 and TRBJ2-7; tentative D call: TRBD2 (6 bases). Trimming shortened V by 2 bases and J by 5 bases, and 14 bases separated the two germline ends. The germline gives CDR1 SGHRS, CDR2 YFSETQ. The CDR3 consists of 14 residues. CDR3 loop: CASSFGGSVHEQYF. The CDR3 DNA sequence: TGCGCCAGCAGCTTCGGAGGGAGTGTTCACGAGCAGTACTTC.

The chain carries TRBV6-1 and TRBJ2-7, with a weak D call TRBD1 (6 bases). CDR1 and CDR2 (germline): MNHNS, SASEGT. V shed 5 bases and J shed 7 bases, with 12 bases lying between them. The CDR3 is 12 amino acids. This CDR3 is CASSTGYREQYF. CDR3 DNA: TGTGCCAGCAGTACAGGGTATCGGGAGCAGTACTTC.

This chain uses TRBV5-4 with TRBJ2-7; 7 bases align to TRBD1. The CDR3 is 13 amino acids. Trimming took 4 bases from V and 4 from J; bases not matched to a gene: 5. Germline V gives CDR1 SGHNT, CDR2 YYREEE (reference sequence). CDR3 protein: CASSPRQGYEQYF. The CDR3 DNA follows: TGTGCCAGCAGCCCAAGACAGGGTTACGAGCAGTACTTC.

For the CDR3, the DNA is TGTGCCAGCAGTAGTCCCCTAGCGGGGGGGCGGCTTACGCAGTATTTT. This sequence encodes CASSSPLAGGRLTQYF. V and J are TRBV2 and TRBJ2-3; 12 nucleotides match TRBD2. V lost 5 bases to trimming and J lost 8 bases; unmatched junction nucleotides: 11. From germline, CDR1 is SNHLY and CDR2 FYNNEI. The CDR3 has 16 residues. The full variable domain, completed using reference TRBV2 and TRBJ2-3, is EPEVTQTPSHQVTQMGQEVILRCVPISNHLYFYWYRQILGQKVEFLVSFYNNEISEKSEIFDDQFSVERPDGSNFTLKIRSTKLEDSAMYFCASSSPLAGGRLTQYFGPGTRLTVL.

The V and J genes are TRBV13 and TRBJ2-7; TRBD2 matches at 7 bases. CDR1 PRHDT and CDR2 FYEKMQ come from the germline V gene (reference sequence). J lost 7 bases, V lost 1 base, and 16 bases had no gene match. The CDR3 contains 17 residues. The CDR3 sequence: CASSLAPLGGGRREQYF. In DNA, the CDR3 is TGTGCCAGCAGCTTAGCCCCTTTGGGCGGGGGTCGCCGGGAGCAGTACTTC.

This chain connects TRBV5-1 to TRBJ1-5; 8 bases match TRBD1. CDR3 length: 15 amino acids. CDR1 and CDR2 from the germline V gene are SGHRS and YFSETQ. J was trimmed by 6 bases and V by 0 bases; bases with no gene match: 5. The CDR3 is CASSLAGGAGQPQHF. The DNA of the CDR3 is TGCGCCAGCAGCTTGGCAGGGGGCGCAGGTCAGCCCCAGCATTTT.

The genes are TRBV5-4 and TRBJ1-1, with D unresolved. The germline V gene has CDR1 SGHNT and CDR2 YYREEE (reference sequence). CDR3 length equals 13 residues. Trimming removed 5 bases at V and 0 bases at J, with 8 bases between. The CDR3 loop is CASSRALNTEAFF. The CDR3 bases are TGTGCCAGCAGTCGCGCCCTGAACACTGAAGCTTTCTTT.

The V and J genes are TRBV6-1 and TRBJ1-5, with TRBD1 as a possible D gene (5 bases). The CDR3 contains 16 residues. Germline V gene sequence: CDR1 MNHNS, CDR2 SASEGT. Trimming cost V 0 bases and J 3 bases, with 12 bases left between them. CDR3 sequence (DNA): TGTGCCAGCAGTGAAGCGTACCCAGGGCACAATCAGCCCCAGCATTTT. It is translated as CASSEAYPGHNQPQHF.

The CDR3 reads CASNRRGQRGYTF. The CDR3 DNA sequence: TGTGCCAGCAACCGCAGGGGTCAACGGGGCTACACCTTC. The V gene is TRBV28, the J gene TRBJ1-2, with D perhaps matching TRBD1 (6 bases). The CDR3 runs 13 residues. Germline V gene data show CDR1 as MDHEN and CDR2 as SYDVKM. V was clipped by 7 bases and J by 8 bases, with 17 bases between them.

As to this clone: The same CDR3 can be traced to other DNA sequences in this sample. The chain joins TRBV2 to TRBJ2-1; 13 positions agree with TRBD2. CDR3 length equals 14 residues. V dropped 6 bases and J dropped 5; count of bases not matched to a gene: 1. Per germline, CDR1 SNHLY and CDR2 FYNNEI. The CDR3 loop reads CASRGTSGNNEQFF. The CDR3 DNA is TGTGCCAGCAGGGGGACTAGCGGGAACAATGAGCAGTTCTTC.